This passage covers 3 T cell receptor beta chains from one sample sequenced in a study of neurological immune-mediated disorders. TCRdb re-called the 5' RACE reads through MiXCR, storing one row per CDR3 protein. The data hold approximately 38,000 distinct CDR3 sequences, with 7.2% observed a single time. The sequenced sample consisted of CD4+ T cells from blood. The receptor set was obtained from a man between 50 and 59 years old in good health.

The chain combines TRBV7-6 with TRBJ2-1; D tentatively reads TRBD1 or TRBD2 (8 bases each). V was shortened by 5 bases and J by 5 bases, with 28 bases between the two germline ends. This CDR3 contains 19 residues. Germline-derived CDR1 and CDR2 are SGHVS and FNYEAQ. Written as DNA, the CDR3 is TGTGCCAGCAGCCTGACCTGGGCAGGGGGCCTAGCGGGTAACAATGAGCAGTTCTTC. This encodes CASSLTWAGGLAGNNEQFF. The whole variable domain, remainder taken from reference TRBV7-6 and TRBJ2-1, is GAGVSQSPRYKVTKRGQDVALRCDPISGHVSLYWYRQALGQGPEFLTYFNYEAQQDKSGLPNDRFSAERPEGSISTLTIQRTEQRDSAMYRCASSLTWAGGLAGNNEQFFGPGTRLTVL.

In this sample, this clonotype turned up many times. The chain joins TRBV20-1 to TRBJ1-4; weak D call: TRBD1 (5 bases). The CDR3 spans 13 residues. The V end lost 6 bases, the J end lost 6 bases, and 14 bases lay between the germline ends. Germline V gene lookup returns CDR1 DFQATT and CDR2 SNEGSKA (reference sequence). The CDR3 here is CSASPGRDEKLFF. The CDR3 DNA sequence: TGCAGTGCAAGTCCGGGACGGGATGAAAAACTGTTTTTT.

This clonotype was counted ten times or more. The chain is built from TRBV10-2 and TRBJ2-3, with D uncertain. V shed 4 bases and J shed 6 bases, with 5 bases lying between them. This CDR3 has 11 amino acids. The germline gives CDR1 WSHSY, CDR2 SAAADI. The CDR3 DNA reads TGCGCCAGCAGTGTTTCGGATACGCAGTATTTT. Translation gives CASSVSDTQYF.